This T cell receptor beta chain is from a study of regulatory T cells in long-lasting Graves disease. Study information: For under 3 months, newly diagnosed Graves' patients had been taking antithyroid drugs.

This sample's time point: newly diagnosed GD, antithyroid drugs for less than 3 months. With RNA extracted from PBMCs as input, the TCR library was made. Clinicians diagnosed Graves' disease using American Thyroid Association guidelines. With iRepertoire HTBI primers and Arm-PCR of CDR3 regions, TCR beta libraries were built. TCRdb reprocessed the multiplex PCR reads with MiXCR, giving one entry per CDR3 protein. The repertoire holds about 240,000 distinct CDR3 sequences, with roughly a fifth as singletons. This CDR3 is built from 13 residues. Per germline, CDR1 DFQATT and CDR2 SNEGSKA (reference sequence). The V end was cut by 4 bases, the J end by 5 bases, with 14 bases between. Findings of the study overall: Persistent patients had a count of shared public clonotypes (approximately 3,000) that exceeded that of new patients (almost 1,000). Repertoires from persistent disease leaned toward TRBV28, TRBJ1-2 and TRBJ2-5.

This clonotype was seen many times. What it binds is not known. The clonotype comes from a female donor with Graves disease. The input for sequencing was peripheral blood mononuclear cells (PBMCs), taken at new diagnosis, from a patient treated with antithyroid drugs. The rearrangement uses TRBV20-1 and TRBJ2-5; D is undetermined. CDR3 residues: CSAKVPLGETQYF. DNA for the CDR3: TGCAGTGCTAAGGTCCCCCTTGGGGAGACCCAGTACTTC.